The 31 T cell receptor beta chains listed next were all sequenced from one sample in a study of graft-versus-host responses after intestinal transplantation. Assay used: immunoSEQ multiplex PCR; TCRdb lists only in-frame clones, some missing. The sample consists of 100,000 or so clones, about 93% of them appearing once. These TCRs' antigens remain unknown. The sample here was unstimulated CD4+ T cells sorted from spleen or lymph node cells, taken before intestinal transplant. Receptors were obtained from a human donor who received an intestinal transplant.

This rearrangement joins TRBV19 to TRBJ2-3, with TRBD2 matching over 8 bases. The V segment lost 1 base and the J segment 0 bases; nucleotides outside the gene matches: 3. The V gene's germline CDR1 is LNHDA and CDR2 SQIVND (reference sequence). This CDR3 is built from 16 residues. The CDR3 loop reads CASSIGTSRSTDTQYF. Written as DNA, the CDR3 is TGTGCCAGTAGTATAGGGACTAGCAGGAGCACAGATACGCAGTATTTT.

The chain couples TRBV30 to TRBJ1-1; maybe TRBD1 (6 bases). CDR3 size: 15 residues. The germline V and J ends were trimmed by 3 bases and 0 bases, with 14 bases remaining between them. From germline, CDR1 is GTSNPN and CDR2 SVGIG (reference sequence). Written as DNA, the CDR3 is TGTGCCTGGAGCGGAGGCGACAGGTTGAACACTGAAGCTTTCTTT. Its protein product is CAWSGGDRLNTEAFF. Using reference TRBV30 and TRBJ1-1 for the parts outside the CDR3, the full variable domain is SQTIHQWPATLVQPVGSPLSLECTVEGTSNPNLYWYRQAAGRGLQLLFYSVGIGQISSEVPQNLSASRPQDRQFILSSKKLLLSDSGFYLCAWSGGDRLNTEAFFGQGTRLTVV.

The chain joins TRBV13 to TRBJ1-2, with D unresolved. From germline, CDR1 is PRHDT and CDR2 FYEKMQ (reference sequence). The CDR3 is made up of 13 amino acids. V was cut by 3 bases and J by 4 bases, with 9 bases left in between. DNA for the CDR3: TGTGCCAGCAGCTTCTCCCGGTCCTATGGCTACACCTTC. Amino acid sequence: CASSFSRSYGYTF.

The gene calls are TRBV7-9 and TRBJ2-1; 8 nucleotides agree with TRBD1. V was clipped by 6 bases and J by 3 bases; unmatched bases: 4. CDR3 length: 14 amino acids. Germline V CDR1 and CDR2: SEHNR, FQNEAQ (reference sequence). CDR3: CASRPGQGYNEQFF. CDR3 bases: TGTGCCAGCAGGCCAGGACAGGGCTACAATGAGCAGTTCTTC.

The V gene is TRBV5-4, the J gene TRBJ2-7, with 11 bases that match TRBD2. Germline CDR1 SGHNT, CDR2 YYREEE (reference sequence). Trimming cost V 4 bases and J 4 bases; bases outside gene matches: 10. The length of the CDR3 is 16 residues. In DNA, the CDR3 is TGTGCCAGCAGCCCCCGCCTGCTAGCGGGAGGATACGAGCAGTACTTC. As protein: CASSPRLLAGGYEQYF. The entire variable domain, with the rest obtained from reference TRBV5-4 and TRBJ2-7, is as follows: ETGVTQSPTHLIKTRGQQVTLRCSSQSGHNTVSWYQQALGQGPQFIFQYYREEENGRGNFPPRFSGLQFPNYSSELNVNALELDDSALYLCASSPRLLAGGYEQYFGPGTRLTVT.

This sequence joins TRBV5-8 and TRBJ2-3; 13 nucleotides align to TRBD2. The V gene end was trimmed by 1 base and the J gene end by 0 bases; junction bases not matched to a gene: 2. Germline loops: CDR1 SGHTS, CDR2 YDEGEE. CDR3 size: 17 residues. CDR3 nucleotides: TGTGCCAGCAGCTTGAAACTAGCGGGGGGGAGCACAGATACGCAGTATTTT. Its translation: CASSLKLAGGSTDTQYF.

CDR3: CASSSELAGYNEQFF. CDR3 nucleotides: TGTGCCAGCAGTTCGGAATTAGCGGGGTACAATGAGCAGTTCTTC. The rearrangement joins TRBV2 to TRBJ2-1; 8 bases line up with TRBD2. CDR1 and CDR2 (germline): SNHLY, FYNNEI. This CDR3 contains 15 residues. V was clipped by 5 bases and J by 4 bases; unmatched bases: 7.

The chain carries TRBV28 and TRBJ1-2, with 10 bases aligning to TRBD1. The CDR3 contains 13 residues. V shed 6 bases, J shed 4 bases, and the junction held 2 bases outside the gene matches. The V gene's germline CDR1 is MDHEN and CDR2 SYDVKM. In nucleotides, the CDR3 is TGTGCCAGCAGGACAGGGGGCGGCTATGGCTACACCTTC. This sequence encodes CASRTGGGYGYTF.

This rearrangement joins TRBV6-5 to TRBJ2-6, with D maybe TRBD1 (6 bases). The CDR3 runs to 14 residues. The V end lost 5 bases, the J end lost 3 bases, and 8 bases lay between the germline ends. Germline V CDR1 and CDR2: MNHEY, SVGAGI. CDR3 residues: CASSTGFGANVLTF. As DNA, the CDR3 is TGTGCCAGCAGTACAGGGTTTGGGGCCAACGTCCTGACTTTC.

The chain carries TRBV7-2 and TRBJ1-4; 8 bases are shared with TRBD1. The germline gives CDR1 SGHTA, CDR2 FQGNSA. The CDR3 contains 18 residues. J lost 5 bases, V lost 3 bases, and 14 bases had no gene match. The CDR3 DNA follows: TGTGCCAGCAGCTTGGGGGGGGCAGGGGGCGCGCCGAATGAAAAACTGTTTTTT. Translating gives CASSLGGAGGAPNEKLFF.

The CDR3 nucleotides are TGTGCCAGCAGACCCCGGACAGGGGATAGGGAGACCCAGTACTTC. Protein product: CASRPRTGDRETQYF. J is TRBJ2-5 and V is TRBV6-6; 9 bases match TRBD1. The ends lost 6 bases at V and 5 bases at J; junction bases unmatched: 10. This CDR3 has 15 residues. The germline CDR1 and CDR2 sequences are MNHNY and SVGAGI (reference sequence).

CDR3 residues: CASSTTLENYGYTF. The DNA for the CDR3 is TGTGCCAGTAGTACGACCCTAGAGAACTATGGCTACACCTTC. The V call is TRBV19, the J call TRBJ1-2, with D hard to call. In germline, CDR1 is LNHDA, CDR2 SQIVND (reference sequence). The CDR3 is 14 amino acids. Trimming cost V 4 bases and J 2 bases, with 11 bases left between them.

The V call is TRBV6-1, the J call TRBJ2-7; TRBD2 matches 8 bases. The V and J ends lost 0 bases and 3 bases, in that order; junction bases with no gene match: 1. Germline V lookup: CDR1 MNHNS, CDR2 SASEGT. The CDR3 has 14 amino acids. This CDR3 is CASSEARGGYEQYF. The CDR3 DNA follows: TGTGCCAGCAGTGAAGCCCGGGGGGGCTACGAGCAGTACTTC.

The CDR3 reads CASRNRGNSPLHF. The DNA of the CDR3 is TGTGCCAGTAGAAACAGGGGCAATTCACCCCTCCACTTT. The chain couples TRBV19 to TRBJ1-6, with 7 nucleotides matching TRBD1. With V trimmed by 6 bases and J by 7 bases, 3 bases remained unmatched. Germline CDR1 LNHDA, CDR2 SQIVND (reference sequence). The CDR3 is 13 amino acids.

The rearrangement links TRBV6-5 to TRBJ2-7; D unclear. Trimming removed 2 bases at V and 0 bases at J, with 8 bases between. Germline V gives CDR1 MNHEY, CDR2 SVGAGI. This CDR3 region has 14 residues. The CDR3 DNA reads TGTGCCAGCAGTTACCAAGTCTACTCCTACGAGCAGTACTTC. Translation: CASSYQVYSYEQYF.

The CDR3 DNA follows: TGTGCCAGCAGTGAACAGGTTCCTAACTATGGCTACACCTTC. Its translation is CASSEQVPNYGYTF. The chain carries TRBV6-1 and TRBJ1-2; D not certain. Germline-derived CDR1 and CDR2 are MNHNS and SASEGT. The V end was cut by 2 bases, the J end by 0 bases, with 7 bases between. This CDR3 is 14 amino acids long.

CDR3 coding DNA: TGTGCCAGCAGCTTAGCGGCAGGGGCCCACAATGAGCAGTTCTTC. Its translation is CASSLAAGAHNEQFF. The chain carries TRBV11-2 and TRBJ2-1; maybe TRBD1 (6 bases). V lost 1 base, J lost 5 bases, and 12 bases lay in between. The CDR3 runs 15 residues. The germline V gene encodes CDR1 SGHAT and CDR2 FQNNGV.

The V gene is TRBV4-2, the J gene TRBJ2-1; 10 bases are a match to TRBD2. CDR3 size: 16 residues. Germline loops: CDR1 LGHNA, CDR2 YNFKEQ. V lost 8 bases, J lost 8 bases, and 15 bases stayed unmatched. As DNA, the CDR3 is TGTGCCAGCCAACGACGTACTAGCGGGGTGGGTGATGAGCAGTTCTTC. This gives the protein CASQRRTSGVGDEQFF.

The chain is built from TRBV9 and TRBJ2-5; 9 bases agree with TRBD2. V was clipped by 0 bases and J by 2 bases; unmatched bases: 5. The CDR3 loop spans 16 amino acids. Germline CDR1 reads SGDLS; CDR2 reads YYNGEE. The CDR3 region has the DNA TGTGCCAGCAGCGTAGGTAGCGGGGGATTTCAAGAGACCCAGTACTTC. This sequence encodes CASSVGSGGFQETQYF.

The V gene is TRBV21-1, the J gene TRBJ2-1; no DNA check was done on the table's D call, TRBD2. TRBV21-1 represents a pseudogene. The CDR3 is made up of 16 amino acids. For the CDR3, the DNA is TGTGCCAGCAGCCCCGAAGGACTAGCGGGAGGGAATGAGCAGTTCTTC. It encodes CASSPEGLAGGNEQFF.

The chain couples TRBV14 to TRBJ1-2, with 9 bases fitting TRBD1. Germline CDR1 SGHDN, CDR2 FVKESK. V gave up 3 bases and J gave up 2 bases; unmatched junction bases: 4. This CDR3 has 15 amino acids. CDR3 sequence: CASSHSGTGNYGYTF. CDR3 nucleotides: TGTGCCAGCAGCCACTCCGGGACAGGGAACTATGGCTACACCTTC.

The rearrangement joins TRBV28 to TRBJ2-1; tentative D call: TRBD1 (5 bases). V was trimmed by 4 bases and J by 8 bases, leaving 21 bases between them. Germline assignment: CDR1 MDHEN and CDR2 SYDVKM. This CDR3 has 16 amino acids. This chain's CDR3 is CASSSRSTAAGDEQFF. The DNA for the CDR3 is TGTGCCAGCAGTTCAAGGTCGACAGCCGCCGGCGATGAGCAGTTCTTC.

Comment on this clone: Compared with germline, one end of the junction differs, possibly owing to a read error. The rearrangement joins TRBV5-1 to TRBJ2-7; a weak D match, TRBD2 (6 bases). The CDR3 is 15 residues long. Germline-derived CDR1 and CDR2 are SGHRS and YFSETQ. The CDR3 protein is CASSLLTGVSHEQYF. CDR3 DNA: TGCGCCAGCAGCTTGTTAACGGGAGTCTCCCACGAGCAGTACTTC.

The chain employs TRBV29-1 and TRBJ1-1; 7 bases align to TRBD1. Germline V gene data show CDR1 as SQVTM and CDR2 as ANQGSEA. The length of the CDR3 is 12 residues. Trimming removed 7 bases from V and 5 bases from J; junction bases left unmatched: 7. The CDR3 spells CSGTGWGTEAFF. The CDR3 DNA follows: TGCAGCGGGACAGGTTGGGGGACTGAAGCTTTCTTT.

This chain uses TRBV6-4 with TRBJ2-3, with TRBD2 as a possible D gene (5 bases). The CDR3 is 16 amino acids. The germline V gene has CDR1 MRHNA and CDR2 SNTAGT. V was pared by 6 bases and J by 6 bases, with 22 bases between. This chain's CDR3 is CASSVIYGRSEDTQYF. Here the CDR3 DNA reads TGTGCCAGCAGCGTGATCTATGGGAGATCTGAGGATACGCAGTATTTT.

J is TRBJ2-7 and V is TRBV18; 10 bases line up with TRBD1. The CDR3 totals 14 residues. Per the germline V gene, CDR1 is KGHSH and CDR2 is LQKENI. Unmatched junction bases numbered 5, after V lost 6 bases and J lost 3 bases. The CDR3 nucleotides are TGTGCCAGCTCTGAGACAGGGGGCGACTACGAGCAGTACTTC. Translating it yields CASSETGGDYEQYF.

The CDR3 sequence: CASSGGTDTQYF. As DNA, the CDR3 is TGTGCCAGCAGCGGGGGCACAGATACGCAGTATTTT. This rearrangement joins TRBV6-5 to TRBJ2-3; a weak D match, TRBD2 (5 bases). The CDR3 consists of 12 residues. Deletions cut 6 bases from V and 1 base from J, with 5 bases between. Germline CDR1 MNHEY, CDR2 SVGAGI.

The chain has TRBV27 and TRBJ1-6, with 12 bases aligning to TRBD1. Trimming cost V 4 bases and J 10 bases; bases outside gene matches: 5. Germline V CDR1 and CDR2: MNHEY, SMNVEV (reference sequence). This CDR3 contains 15 residues. CDR3 region: CASSSLGTGGSPLHF. The CDR3, as DNA: TGTGCCAGCAGTTCCCTCGGGACAGGGGGCTCACCCCTCCACTTT.

V and J are TRBV11-3 and TRBJ1-1, with 8 bases fitting TRBD1. This CDR3 comprises 17 residues. In germline, CDR1 is SGHNT, CDR2 YENEEA. V trimming: 3 bases; J trimming: 0 bases; junction bases outside the gene matches: 9. CDR3 protein: CASSFRQGTGMNTEAFF. CDR3 coding DNA: TGTGCCAGCAGCTTTCGACAGGGGACGGGAATGAACACTGAAGCTTTCTTT.

The rearrangement uses TRBV30 and TRBJ2-7, with D perhaps TRBD2 (5 bases). From germline, CDR1 is GTSNPN and CDR2 SVGIG (reference sequence). Trimming cost V 6 bases and J 2 bases, with 17 bases left between them. The CDR3 is 14 amino acids. CDR3 coding DNA: TGTGCCTGCCGCCGGGATTTGGGCCCCTACGAGCAGTACTTC. Its protein is CACRRDLGPYEQYF.

This sequence joins TRBV4-3 and TRBJ2-5, with 7 bases lining up with TRBD2. The CDR3 length is 16 residues. CDR1 LGHNA and CDR2 YSLEER come from the germline V gene. J gave up 5 bases and V 0 bases, and 9 bases lay outside the gene matches. The CDR3 DNA is TGCGCCAGCAGCCAAGATCTGGTCAGGGAGGGGGAGACCCAGTACTTC. Translated, it gives CASSQDLVREGETQYF.